The rows below give T cell receptor beta chains drawn from one sample of a study of blood T cell repertoires in COVID-19. Assay: immunoSEQ multiplex PCR; the TCRdb copy retains only in-frame clones and omits some. The sample records approximately 150,000 clones, about 84% being singletons. The sequenced sample was PBMCs or T cells enriched from blood (not recorded which). Receptors were obtained from a middle-aged man who had recovered from COVID-19. Both conserved end residues are part of each CDR3. D genes are given only for firm matches. The size field is filled for only some rows; it gives once, few, many or a size class.

>.|.|TRBJ1-2|TRBV19
TGTGCCAGTAGTGCAGGCATCTATGGCTACACCTTC
CASSAGIYGYTF
>.|.|TRBJ1-2|TRBV19
TGTGCCAGTAGTCCCAGAGCGCAGGGTGTGGACTATGGCTACACCTTC
CASSPRAQGVDYGYTF
>.|.|TRBJ1-5|TRBV30
TGTGCCTGGGGAGGGGGAGAGAGGGAGGCTCAGCCCCAGCATTTT
CAWGGGEREAQPQHF
>few|.|TRBJ1-1|TRBV5-6
TGTGCCAGCAGCTTTTCCGGGACATCCTTGGGGGCTTTCTTT
CASSFSGTSLGAFF
>.|.|TRBJ1-3|TRBV7-8
TGTGCCAGCAGCTTAGGCAAAGGGGACACCATATATTTT
CASSLGKGDTIYF
>.|.|TRBJ1-5|TRBV6-6
TGTGCCAGCTCCCCTGGGGCAGGTGGTGCTCAGCCCCAGCATTTT
CASSPGAGGAQPQHF
>once|.|TRBJ2-5|TRBV24-1
TGTGCCACCAGTGATACCCCGGGGGTTGAGACCCAGTACTTC
CATSDTPGVETQYF
>.|TRBD2|TRBJ2-5|TRBV4-1
TGCGCCAGCAGCCCCGGGACTACCCTAGCGGAGACCCAGTACTTC
CASSPGTTLAETQYF
>.|.|TRBJ2-7|TRBV5-5
TGTGCCAGCAGCTTGACAGACTACGAGCAGTACTTC
CASSLTDYEQYF
>.|.|TRBJ2-5|TRBV2
TGTGCCAGCAGTGAAGCGCAAGGAGGGACCCAGTACTTC
CASSEAQGGTQYF
>.|TRBD1|TRBJ1-5|TRBV10-3
TGTGCCATCAGTGCGCAGAAAGGACAGGGAGGCAATCAGCCCCAGCATTTT
CAISAQKGQGGNQPQHF
>many|.|TRBJ2-7|TRBV7-9
TGTGCCAGCAGCTCGTCGACGGGGAGGGAGCAGTACTTC
CASSSSTGREQYF
>.|.|TRBJ1-3|TRBV7-3
TGTGCCAGCAGCCCGGGGGGTGAAGGAAACACCATATATTTT
CASSPGGEGNTIYF
>.|TRBD1|TRBJ1-2|TRBV9
TGTGCCAGCAGCCGACCGGGACAGGGTCTTAATGGCTACACCTTC
CASSRPGQGLNGYTF
>.|TRBD1|TRBJ1-2|TRBV5-1
TGCGCCAGCAGCTTGGGGACAGGGCTTTACGGAGGCTACACCTTC
CASSLGTGLYGGYTF
>few|TRBD1|TRBJ2-3|TRBV5-1
TGCGCCAGCAGCTTGTGGATACAGGGGAGTACAGATACGCAGTATTTT
CASSLWIQGSTDTQYF
>.|.|TRBJ1-5|TRBV19
TGTGCCAGTAGCATCGACAGGTATAGTCAGCCCCAGCATTTT
CASSIDRYSQPQHF
>.|.|TRBJ2-5|TRBV9
TGTGCCAGCAGCGTGGGGATAGCCCGGGGGAGAGAGACCCAGTACTTC
CASSVGIARGRETQYF
>.|.|TRBJ2-1|TRBV6-1
TGTGCCAGCAGTGAACAGAATTCCTACAATGAGCAGTTCTTC
CASSEQNSYNEQFF
>.|TRBD2|TRBJ2-1|TRBV15
TGTGCCACTAAACTAGCGGGGGGCTACAATGAGCAGTTCTTC
CATKLAGGYNEQFF
>many|TRBD2|TRBJ2-7|TRBV5-4
TGTGCCAGCAGCAAGATAGCGGGGGGCACCTACGAGCAGTACTTC
CASSKIAGGTYEQYF
>.|.|TRBJ1-5|TRBV5-5
TGTGCCAGCAGCTTGGAGAGACAGGTGACTCAGCCCCAGCATTTT
CASSLERQVTQPQHF
>.|.|TRBJ1-1|TRBV6-4
TGTGCCAGCAGTGACAGGGGTATTCCGAACACTGAAGCTTTCTTT
CASSDRGIPNTEAFF
>.|TRBD1|TRBJ2-3|TRBV6-5
TGTGCCAGCAGTTACCAGACAGGGCCTTCAGATACGCAGTATTTT
CASSYQTGPSDTQYF
>many|.|TRBJ1-2|TRBV30
TGTGCCTGGAAAGAGGGATATCCTAACTATGGCTACACCTTC
CAWKEGYPNYGYTF
>.|.|TRBJ2-7|TRBV30
TGTGCCTGGAGTGTAGGGAGAACTTACGGGGGGCTAAATTCCTACGAGCAGTACTTC
CAWSVGRTYGGLNSYEQYF
>many|TRBD1|TRBJ2-5|TRBV15
TGTGCCACCAGCAGAGATAGGGGACAGGGACGGGAGACCCAGTACTTC
CATSRDRGQGRETQYF
>.|TRBD2|TRBJ2-1|TRBV7-8
TGTGCCAGCCGAGGGGGACTAGCGGGGGGTTACTCCTACAATGAGCAGTTCTTC
CASRGGLAGGYSYNEQFF
>.|.|TRBJ2-1|TRBV7-3
TGTGCCAGCAGCCCAGGAGGAGGGACCGAGCAGTTCTTC
CASSPGGGTEQFF
>.|TRBD1|TRBJ1-1|TRBV7-2
TGTGCCAGCAGCTTATACCCTCGACAGGGGCTGAACACTGAAGCTTTCTTT
CASSLYPRQGLNTEAFF
>.|TRBD2|TRBJ2-1|TRBV3-1/TRBV3-2
TGTGCCAGCAGCCAAGATTATAGCGGGGGGGCTTTCGATGAGCAGTTCTTC
CASSQDYSGGAFDEQFF
>.|TRBD1|TRBJ2-7|TRBV5-5
TGTGCCAGCAGCTTGAACCTAGGACAGGCGACCTACGAGCAGTACTTC
CASSLNLGQATYEQYF
>.|.|TRBJ2-6|TRBV6-5
TGTGCCAGCAGAAGGGGCTCTGGGGCCAACGTCCTGACTTTC
CASRRGSGANVLTF
>.|TRBD1|TRBJ1-5|TRBV4-1
TGCGCCAGCAGCCAAGGGGACAGGGGATCTCAGCCCCAGCATTTT
CASSQGDRGSQPQHF
>.|.|TRBJ1-6|TRBV5-1
TGCGCCAGCAGCGGCCCTGACAGTCGGGATTCACCCCTCCACTTT
CASSGPDSRDSPLHF
>.|TRBD2|TRBJ2-7|TRBV20-1
TGCAGTGCTAATGAGGCGGGGGGGTTTTACGAGCAGTACTTC
CSANEAGGFYEQYF
>once|.|TRBJ2-1|TRBV28
TGTGCCAGCACCTGGCGGGCGTTGAGAAATGAGCAGTTCTTC
CASTWRALRNEQFF
>.|TRBD1|TRBJ1-2|TRBV24-1
TGTGCCACCACCCTACTACAGGGGGCTAACTATGGCTACACCTTC
CATTLLQGANYGYTF
>.|.|TRBJ2-2|TRBV11-2
TGTGCCAGCAGTAAAGGGGGATACGGGGAGCTGTTTTTT
CASSKGGYGELFF
>.|.|TRBJ1-2|TRBV2
TGTGCCAGCAGTGAGGCAGGGGTCGGCTATGGCTACACCTTC
CASSEAGVGYGYTF
>few|.|TRBJ2-1|TRBV27
TGTGCCAGCAGTTTCGCGGGGCCCCCCGACAATGAGCAGTTCTTC
CASSFAGPPDNEQFF
>.|.|TRBJ1-4|TRBV10-1
TGCGCCCCCTTCTGGAGACCGGGGAAGACAGGAAATACAACTAATGAAAAACTGTTTTTT
CAPFWRPGKTGNTTNEKLFF
>few|TRBD1|TRBJ1-1|TRBV3-1/TRBV3-2
TGTGCCAGCATTCACAGGGGTGACACTGAAGCTTTCTTT
CASIHRGDTEAFF
>.|.|TRBJ2-2|TRBV9
TGTGCCAGCAGCGTAGACCAGGCCGGGGAGCTGTTTTTT
CASSVDQAGELFF
>.|.|TRBJ2-5|TRBV5-6
TGTGCCAGCAGCTTGATTCTCAGGGGAGGGCAAGAGACCCAGTACTTC
CASSLILRGGQETQYF
>.|TRBD1|TRBJ2-2|TRBV29-1
TGCAGCGTTGGACAGGGGGCGGGCAACACCGGGGAGCTGTTTTTT
CSVGQGAGNTGELFF
>.|.|TRBJ2-7|TRBV28
TGTGCCAGCAGTTCCCCCGACAGGACCTACGAGCAGTACTTC
CASSSPDRTYEQYF
>many|.|TRBJ1-1|TRBV19
TGTGCCAGTAGTACGCCGTCGACATGGGCTGAAGCTTTCTTT
CASSTPSTWAEAFF
>.|.|TRBJ1-1|TRBV2
TGTGCCAGCAGCTTCGGGATCAACACTGAAGCTTTCTTT
CASSFGINTEAFF
>.|.|TRBJ1-6|TRBV14
TGTGCCAGCAGCCCGTCGTTTAATTCACCCCTCCACTTT
CASSPSFNSPLHF
>.|.|TRBJ1-2|TRBV29-1
TGCAGCGTTGACAGGGAAGAAGGTCGCTATGGCTACACCTTC
CSVDREEGRYGYTF
>.|TRBD1|TRBJ2-5|TRBV5-1
TGCGCCAGCAGCTTAGGAGGGACAGGGGAGACCCAGTACTTC
CASSLGGTGETQYF
>.|TRBD1|TRBJ2-2|TRBV9
TGTGCCAGCAGCGGAGAGACAGGGCGTTTGGACACCGGGGAGCTGTTTTTT
CASSGETGRLDTGELFF